Each of the 3 T cell receptor beta chains below was sequenced from the same sample in a study of blood T cell repertoires in COVID-19. Using immunoSEQ multiplex PCR, the repertoire was profiled, and TCRdb retains in-frame clones only, with some absent. This sample has about 300,000 clones, with approximately 90% found just once. Specimen: peripheral blood. The receptors stem from a woman aged 25 to 39 who had recovered from COVID-19.

The rearrangement uses TRBV10-3 and TRBJ2-3; perhaps TRBD1 as D (7 bases). CDR3 length: 13 amino acids. Per germline, CDR1 ENHRY and CDR2 SYGVKD. V was shortened by 8 bases and J by 2 bases, with 11 bases between the two germline ends. The CDR3 protein is CAIGGTDTDTQYF. The CDR3 DNA reads TGTGCCATCGGGGGGACAGACACAGATACGCAGTATTTT.

The chain has TRBV10-3 and TRBJ1-6; 8 bases line up with TRBD1. J lost 7 bases, V lost 0 bases, and 5 bases had no gene match. The CDR3 covers 16 residues. Germline V gene lookup returns CDR1 ENHRY and CDR2 SYGVKD. The CDR3 nucleotides are TGTGCCATCAGTGAGTCTACAGGGGGGGGGAATTCACCCCTCCACTTT. This codes for CAISESTGGGNSPLHF.

The chain combines TRBV2 with TRBJ2-5; D is undetermined. This CDR3 has 14 residues. V dropped 0 bases and J dropped 5 bases, with 10 bases sitting between them. The V gene's germline CDR1 is SNHLY and CDR2 FYNNEI. The CDR3 loop is CASSEAAGLETQYF. CDR3 in DNA: TGTGCCAGCAGTGAAGCGGCAGGTTTGGAGACCCAGTACTTC.